These 27 T cell receptor beta chains were sequenced from one sample in a study of blood T cell repertoires in COVID-19. Generated by immunoSEQ multiplex PCR, the TCRdb table keeps only in-frame clones and is missing some. The table records more than 150,000 clones, roughly nine tenths of them present only once. Sequencing was done on a sample of peripheral blood. These receptors came from a woman between 40 and 50 years old with acute or convalescent COVID-19.

V usage is TRBV5-1 and J usage is TRBJ1-2; 7 bases line up with TRBD1. This CDR3 comprises 13 residues. J was trimmed by 14 bases and V by 4 bases; bases with no gene match: 14. The germline V gene has CDR1 SGHRS and CDR2 YFSETQ. The CDR3 protein is CASSSDRAKMRTF. CDR3 in DNA: TGCGCCAGCAGCAGCGACAGGGCCAAAATGAGGACCTTC.

This rearrangement joins TRBV19 to TRBJ2-5; tentatively, D is TRBD1 (5 bases). Trimming stripped 7 bases from V and 1 base from J, with 16 bases between. Germline assignment: CDR1 LNHDA and CDR2 SQIVND (reference sequence). The CDR3 runs to 15 residues. The CDR3 DNA reads as TGTGCCAGTAAAGACAGCTCCCACCTCCAAGAGACCCAGTACTTC. It translates to CASKDSSHLQETQYF.

The chain couples TRBV30 to TRBJ1-4; possible D gene TRBD1, 5 bases. The germline V gene has CDR1 GTSNPN and CDR2 SVGIG (reference sequence). V lost 3 bases to trimming and J lost 2 bases, with 16 bases between them. There are 16 residues in the CDR3. This CDR3 is CAWSGVRVRTNEKLFF. The CDR3 bases are TGTGCCTGGAGCGGCGTCAGGGTACGGACTAATGAAAAACTGTTTTTT.

CDR3 nucleotides: TGCGCCAGCAGCCCAGGGACTAGCGGGAGATTTTTGGCCGAGCAGTTCTTC. Its translation is CASSPGTSGRFLAEQFF. The chain links TRBV5-1 to TRBJ2-1; TRBD2 aligns across 14 bases. V lost 4 bases, J lost 10 bases, and 13 bases stayed unmatched. This CDR3 contains 17 residues. Germline values: CDR1 SGHRS, CDR2 YFSETQ.

This clone was counted a few times. The V gene is TRBV11-2, the J gene TRBJ1-1; D not resolved. The germline V gene has CDR1 SGHAT and CDR2 FQNNGV. V shed 1 base and J shed 4 bases, with 7 bases lying between them. The CDR3 sequence is 13 residues long. The CDR3 reads CASSLGGPTEAFF. The CDR3 DNA reads as TGTGCCAGCAGCTTAGGAGGGCCCACTGAAGCTTTCTTT.

This chain links TRBV30 with TRBJ2-3; possible D gene TRBD1, 6 bases. Germline CDR1 reads GTSNPN; CDR2 reads SVGIG (reference sequence). CDR3 length: 14 amino acids. V lost 7 bases to trimming and J lost 3 bases, with 17 bases between them. This chain's CDR3 is CALQGGRVTDTQYF. Here the CDR3 DNA reads TGTGCCTTACAGGGTGGTAGGGTTACAGATACGCAGTATTTT.

This clone was counted between two and nine times. This chain links TRBV24-1 with TRBJ1-1; D is perhaps TRBD1 (5 bases). The ends were cut back, 2 bases at V and 6 bases at J, with 9 bases in the middle. Per the germline V gene, CDR1 is KGHDR and CDR2 is SFDVKD. This CDR3 is built from 13 residues. CDR3 residues: CATSDSGSPEAFF. The CDR3 DNA reads TGTGCCACCAGTGATTCAGGGTCTCCTGAAGCTTTCTTT.

This clone has just one count. The chain uses TRBV5-5 and TRBJ1-4; D uncertain. Germline V gene data show CDR1 as SGHKS and CDR2 as YYEKEE (reference sequence). V was pared by 4 bases and J by 2 bases, with 9 bases between. The length of the CDR3 is 14 residues. The CDR3 is CASSPTSTNEKLFF. As DNA, the CDR3 is TGTGCCAGCAGCCCGACATCTACTAATGAAAAACTGTTTTTT.

The chain carries TRBV4-1 and TRBJ1-2; TRBD1 matches at 7 bases. The CDR3 is made up of 16 amino acids. Germline V CDR1 and CDR2: MGHRA, YSYEKL. V lost 1 base to trimming and J lost 0 bases; unmatched junction nucleotides: 5. As DNA, the CDR3 is TGCGCCAGCAGCCAAGGGGGGACAGAAGCTAACTATGGCTACACCTTC. The encoded protein is CASSQGGTEANYGYTF.

The V gene is TRBV21-1, the J gene TRBJ2-3; the table assigns TRBD2, which was not confirmed against the DNA. TRBV21-1 is reported as a pseudogene. This CDR3 spans 16 amino acids. CDR3 DNA sequence: TGTGCCAGCAGCGATCCAAACGGGGGGAGCACAGATACGCAGTATTTT. Amino acids: CASSDPNGGSTDTQYF.

V is TRBV10-2 and J is TRBJ2-1, with TRBD2 identical over 10 bases. V dropped 6 bases and J dropped 7; count of bases not matched to a gene: 12. This CDR3 is 16 amino acids long. Germline loops: CDR1 WSHSY, CDR2 SAAADI. CDR3 sequence: CASSTDQRGGSNEQFF. The CDR3 nucleotides are TGCGCCAGCAGCACGGACCAGCGGGGGGGCTCGAATGAGCAGTTCTTC.

The chain joins TRBV6-5 to TRBJ2-5; 8 bases are shared with TRBD1. The V gene's germline CDR1 is MNHEY and CDR2 SVGAGI. The CDR3 is 13 amino acids. Trimming took 6 bases from V and 4 from J; bases not matched to a gene: 4. CDR3 DNA sequence: TGTGCCAGCAGCACAACAGGGGGAGAGACCCAGTACTTC. Protein product: CASSTTGGETQYF.

This chain connects TRBV28 to TRBJ1-1; 7 bases fit TRBD1. V was pared by 6 bases and J by 5 bases, with 12 bases of the junction left unmatched. Germline lookup yields CDR1 MDHEN and CDR2 SYDVKM. The CDR3 has 15 amino acids. The CDR3: CASSWNTGEETEAFF. As DNA, the CDR3 is TGTGCCAGCAGCTGGAATACAGGGGAGGAGACTGAAGCTTTCTTT. Complete variable domain (other parts from reference TRBV28 and TRBJ1-1): DVKVTQSSRYLVKRTGEKVFLECVQDMDHENMFWYRQDPGLGLRLIYFSYDVKMKEKGDIPEGYSVSREKKERFSLILESASTNQTSMYLCASSWNTGEETEAFFGQGTRLTVV.

This clone has only one observation. The rearrangement joins TRBV9 to TRBJ2-1, with a tentative D call TRBD1 (6 bases). This CDR3 has 14 amino acids. Germline-derived CDR1 and CDR2 are SGDLS and YYNGEE. V was cut by 3 bases and J by 7 bases, with 14 bases left in between. The CDR3 DNA reads TGTGCCAGCAGCGCTATTTCGAGGGGGAATGAGCAGTTCTTC. It encodes CASSAISRGNEQFF.

V gene TRBV28 combines with J gene TRBJ2-5; TRBD2 matches 7 bases. Germline V gene sequence: CDR1 MDHEN, CDR2 SYDVKM. CDR3 size: 19 residues. V was clipped by 7 bases and J by 8 bases; unmatched bases: 28. The CDR3 coding sequence is TGTGCCAGCACCCCTTTGGGTCTGCAGCGGGATAGTACCAAGAAAACCCAGTACTTC. Protein product: CASTPLGLQRDSTKKTQYF.

The chain links TRBV5-6 to TRBJ2-3; no firm D call. V was pared by 5 bases and J by 0 bases, with 7 bases between. Germline CDR1 is SGHDT and CDR2 is YYEEEE. The CDR3 is made up of 13 amino acids. As DNA, the CDR3 is TGTGCCAGCAGACGGTCGAGCACAGATACGCAGTATTTT. Its translation is CASRRSSTDTQYF.

Comments on this clone: The sample contains more than one DNA sequence encoding this CDR3. The rearrangement joins TRBV18 to TRBJ1-2; a possible D gene is TRBD1 (5 bases). The germline V gene has CDR1 KGHSH and CDR2 LQKENI. The CDR3 totals 13 residues. V was cut by 1 base and J by 2 bases, with 5 bases left in between. The CDR3 region is CASSPQGNYGYTF. The CDR3 coding sequence is TGTGCCAGCTCACCACAGGGGAACTATGGCTACACCTTC.

The chain has TRBV28 and TRBJ1-2, with D maybe TRBD1 (5 bases). This CDR3 is built from 12 residues. Germline assignment: CDR1 MDHEN and CDR2 SYDVKM. V lost 7 bases and J 3 bases, leaving 9 bases between the germline ends. The CDR3 loop is CASIGDHYGYTF. CDR3 nucleotides: TGTGCCAGCATAGGGGATCACTATGGCTACACCTTC.

This clone was counted a single time. The chain uses TRBV30 and TRBJ2-7, with D tentatively TRBD2 (5 bases). Trimming removed 3 bases from V and 5 bases from J, with 14 bases in between. The CDR3 loop spans 13 amino acids. Germline CDR1 and CDR2: GTSNPN and SVGIG (reference sequence). The CDR3 DNA reads as TGTGCCTGGAGCCGGGATAGACCTCACGAGCAGTACTTC. It codes for CAWSRDRPHEQYF.

V and J are TRBV4-1 and TRBJ2-2; 13 nucleotides agree with TRBD2. Germline V CDR1 and CDR2: MGHRA, YSYEKL. V gave up 0 bases and J gave up 4 bases; unmatched junction bases: 5. This CDR3 comprises 18 residues. CDR3 sequence reads: CASSQERLAGGGTGELFF. The CDR3 DNA reads as TGCGCCAGCAGCCAAGAAAGACTAGCGGGGGGTGGCACCGGGGAGCTGTTTTTT.

CDR3 amino acids: CASSEGQGYQPQHF. CDR3 nucleotide sequence: TGTGCCAGCAGCGAGGGGCAGGGCTATCAGCCCCAGCATTTT. The chain joins TRBV9 to TRBJ1-5, with D perhaps TRBD1 (5 bases). Trimming left V 3 bases short and J 5 bases short, with 12 bases between. The germline gives CDR1 SGDLS, CDR2 YYNGEE. CDR3 length: 14 amino acids. Based on the CDR3 plus reference TRBV9 and TRBJ1-5, the full variable domain is DSGVTQTPKHLITATGQRVTLRCSPRSGDLSVYWYQQSLDQGLQFLIQYYNGEERAKGNILERFSAQQFPDLHSELNLSSLELGDSALYFCASSEGQGYQPQHFGDGTRLSIL.

The CDR3 region has the DNA TGTGCCAGCAGTTTAGGGTCAGGGGTCGGCGAGCAGTACTTC. It encodes CASSLGSGVGEQYF. J is TRBJ2-7 and V is TRBV27; possibly TRBD1 for D (6 bases). Trimming shortened V by 2 bases and J by 6 bases, and 14 bases separated the two germline ends. This CDR3 is built from 14 residues. From germline, CDR1 is MNHEY and CDR2 SMNVEV (reference sequence).

CDR3 DNA sequence: TGTGCCAGCAGCTTAGACCGGGTAGCGGGAGTTACCGGGGAGCTGTTTTTT. Its translation is CASSLDRVAGVTGELFF. The V gene is TRBV7-8, the J gene TRBJ2-2; 9 bases map to TRBD2. This CDR3 region has 17 residues. V lost 1 base and J lost 5; bases outside the gene matches: 8. The germline gives CDR1 SGHVS, CDR2 FQNEAQ.

The CDR3 DNA sequence: TGTGCCAGCAGTTACCGGACTAGCGGGGCCTACAATGAGCAGTTCTTC. Translating gives CASSYRTSGAYNEQFF. The V gene is TRBV6-2 or TRBV6-3, the J gene TRBJ2-1; 12 nucleotides agree with TRBD2. The CDR3 is made up of 16 amino acids. V lost 2 bases, J lost 2 bases, and 1 base stayed unmatched. The V gene's germline CDR1 is MNHEY and CDR2 SVGEGT.

The genes are TRBV5-5 and TRBJ2-1; 7 bases are a match to TRBD1. V lost 2 bases and J lost 5; bases outside the gene matches: 4. Germline V CDR1 and CDR2: SGHKS, YYEKEE (reference sequence). The CDR3 is 14 residues long. The CDR3 nucleotides read TGTGCCAGCAGCTTAGGACAGGTCAACAATGAGCAGTTCTTC. Its translation is CASSLGQVNNEQFF.

The V and J genes are TRBV6-1 and TRBJ2-1; 7 nucleotides match TRBD1. Losses at the gene ends were 0 bases for V and 7 bases for J; bases not matched to a gene: 9. From germline, CDR1 is MNHNS and CDR2 SASEGT. This CDR3 has 16 amino acids. CDR3 in DNA: TGTGCCAGCAGTGAAGCTGGGACAGACTGGGGTAATGAGCAGTTCTTC. It specifies CASSEAGTDWGNEQFF.

The V call is TRBV7-3, the J call TRBJ2-7; TRBD2 matches 9 bases. This CDR3 is 15 amino acids long. The trim removed 2 bases at V and 2 bases at J, leaving 4 bases unmatched. The germline V gene has CDR1 SGHTA and CDR2 FQGTGA. The CDR3 DNA follows: TGTGCCAGCAGCTTATATCTAGCGGGAACCTACGAGCAGTACTTC. Translated, it gives CASSLYLAGTYEQYF.